This TCR beta chain was obtained from a study of cytomegalovirus exposure and HLA in healthy donors. This clone has more than one count but fewer than ten. Use of 60 Vbeta and 13 Jbeta primers characterized the PCR. Using immunoSEQ multiplex PCR, the repertoire was profiled, and TCRdb retains in-frame clones only, with some absent. The table has around 65,000 clones, 62% seen once. The junction had 7 bases not matched to a gene; V was cut back by 1 base and J by 5 bases. This CDR3 comprises 14 residues. Germline V gives CDR1 GTSNPN, CDR2 SVGIG (reference sequence). The source material was PBMCs. The rearrangement uses TRBV30 and TRBJ2-5; 7 bases are shared with TRBD2. This clonotype was obtained from a man aged 30-40 years in good health and CMV-seronegative. This chain's CDR3 is CAWSAGQGGETQYF. CDR3 DNA sequence: TGTGCCTGGAGTGCCGGCCAGGGAGGGGAGACCCAGTACTTC. The full variable domain, rest sourced from reference TRBV30 and TRBJ2-5, is SQTIHQWPATLVQPVGSPLSLECTVEGTSNPNLYWYRQAAGRGLQLLFYSVGIGQISSEVPQNLSASRPQDRQFILSSKKLLLSDSGFYLCAWSAGQGGETQYFGPGTRLLVL.